This TCR beta chain derives from a study of CD8+ T cells in alopecia areata. The CDR3 is 15 residues long. In germline, CDR1 is LNHNV, CDR2 YYDKDF (reference sequence). V was pared by 0 bases and J by 5 bases, with 6 bases of the junction left unmatched. Extracted RNA was reverse transcribed into cDNA, the sequencing template. Profiling relied on immunoSEQ multiplex PCR, and the TCRdb table lists in-frame clones only, not all of them. This table holds about 200,000 clones, about 62% found once. As for treatment: oral pan-JAK inhibitor, 5-10 mg twice daily. Obtained from alopecia areata patients were lesional scalp punch biopsies along with peripheral blood. PBMCs provided sorted CD4+ and CD8+ T cells.

The sample was CD4+ T cells sorted from blood, taken at week 24, from a patient treated with tofacitinib. This TCR was sampled from a human donor with alopecia areata. The V and J genes are TRBV15 and TRBJ1-2; 7 positions agree with TRBD1. The CDR3 DNA reads as TGTGCCACCAGCAGAGAAGGAGGGGGCGAGTATGGCTACACCTTC. Its translation: CATSREGGGEYGYTF.